There are many counts of the clone carrying this T cell receptor beta chain. RNA transcripts gave rise to amplified TCR beta CDR3 regions. The primer set for the first-round RT-PCR of the TCR CDR3 was HTBI. TCRdb re-derived calls from the multiplex PCR reads in MiXCR, one entry per CDR3 protein. This sample carries 95,000 to 110,000 distinct CDR3 sequences, about 16% of them seen once, and the ten largest clones take under 45%. In making diagnoses, clinical symptoms, serum thyroxine and TRAb, thyroid ultrasound and orbital computed tomography were all used. This specimen belongs to a study of T cells in Graves' hyperthyroidism and ophthalmopathy. CDR1 is LNHNV, CDR2 YYDKDF, per germline (reference sequence). V lost 0 bases, J lost 3 bases, and 15 bases lay in between. The CDR3 extends over 16 amino acids.

This chain connects TRBV15 to TRBJ2-7; D possibly uses TRBD1 or TRBD2 (5 bases each). The source material was blood. This receptor was taken from a woman in her fifties or sixties with Graves' hyperthyroidism. The CDR3 loop is CATSREGRGDGYEQYF. Written as DNA, the CDR3 is TGTGCCACCAGCAGAGAGGGGAGAGGGGACGGCTACGAGCAGTACTTC.